Below, 29 T cell receptor beta chains from the same sample are listed, as sequenced in a study of cytomegalovirus exposure and HLA in healthy donors (dated by TCRdb to about 2017). Libraries came from the immunoSEQ multiplex PCR assay. For the multiplex PCR, a mixture combining 60 forward primers for TCR Vbeta segments and 13 reverse primers for TCR Jbeta segments was used. Not all clones reach the TCRdb copy of this immuneACCESS table, which keeps in-frame sequences only. Checked studies attribute under half of the gap to unresolved V genes and leave the rest unexplained. Within this sample are some 160,000 clones, with 65% to 80% of them counted one time only. The top ten clonotypes cover roughly 6.4% of the sample. Sequenced sample: PBMCs. The receptors derive from a woman aged 35 to 49 in good health and CMV-seropositive.

The CDR3 coding sequence is TGTGCCAGTAGTTGGGGGGGAAGTAACACTGAAGCTTTCTTT. This sequence encodes CASSWGGSNTEAFF. The V call is TRBV19, the J call TRBJ1-1, with a weak D call TRBD1 (5 bases). Trimming removed 5 bases from V and 2 bases from J, with 12 bases in between. The CDR3 covers 14 residues. CDR1 and CDR2 from the germline V gene are LNHDA and SQIVND (reference sequence).

V and J are TRBV6-6 and TRBJ1-3; no clear D. Germline V gene data show CDR1 as MNHNY and CDR2 as SVGAGI (reference sequence). V dropped 0 bases and J dropped 0 bases, with 9 bases sitting between them. This CDR3 comprises 16 residues. The CDR3 DNA is TGTGCCAGCAGTTACTCCCCCTTCGTCTCTGGAAACACCATATATTTT. Protein sequence: CASSYSPFVSGNTIYF.

CDR3: CASSLAGEPETQYF. DNA of the CDR3: TGCGCCAGCAGCTTAGCGGGGGAACCAGAGACCCAGTACTTC. The gene calls are TRBV5-1 and TRBJ2-5; TRBD2 matches 8 bases. Germline V gene sequence: CDR1 SGHRS, CDR2 YFSETQ. CDR3 length: 14 amino acids. V shed 2 bases and J 4 bases; nucleotides not matched to a gene: 4.

The chain recombines TRBV5-4 with TRBJ1-2, with TRBD1 matching 7 bases. The V gene's germline CDR1 is SGHNT and CDR2 YYREEE (reference sequence). This CDR3 contains 16 residues. The J segment lost 4 bases and the V segment lost 5 bases, leaving 14 bases of the junction unmatched. The DNA for the CDR3 is TGTGCCAGCAGAAATTTCGCCGGGACAGCCGTCTATGGCTACACCTTC. This sequence encodes CASRNFAGTAVYGYTF.

J is TRBJ2-1 and V is TRBV29-1, with 9 bases aligning to TRBD1. Trimming cost V 7 bases and J 7 bases; bases outside gene matches: 2. The CDR3 is made up of 11 amino acids. Germline assignment: CDR1 SQVTM and CDR2 ANQGSEA. CDR3 sequence reads: CSGDRGNEQFF. The DNA for the CDR3 is TGCAGCGGTGACAGGGGGAATGAGCAGTTCTTC.

A few counts support this clone. This CDR3 is CAWSTGGETQYF. The CDR3 region has the DNA TGTGCCTGGAGTACGGGAGGAGAGACCCAGTACTTC. This chain uses TRBV30 with TRBJ2-5; TRBD2 aligns across 7 bases. V shed 2 bases and J 4 bases; nucleotides not matched to a gene: 1. The germline gives CDR1 GTSNPN, CDR2 SVGIG (reference sequence). The CDR3 is 12 amino acids.

This clone was seen just once. This chain joins TRBV6-1 and TRBJ2-3; the D gene is possibly TRBD2 (5 bases). Germline CDR1 and CDR2: MNHNS and SASEGT. The CDR3 loop spans 15 amino acids. Trimming pared 3 bases from V and 5 bases from J, leaving 15 bases between. The CDR3 reads CASSDGVNMRDTQYF. Written as DNA, the CDR3 is TGTGCCAGCAGTGACGGGGTAAATATGAGAGATACGCAGTATTTT.

The V call is TRBV7-9, the J call TRBJ2-3; D may be TRBD2 (6 bases). This CDR3 comprises 15 residues. Germline CDR1 reads SEHNR; CDR2 reads FQNEAQ (reference sequence). V lost 1 base to trimming and J lost 2 bases, with 10 bases between them. The CDR3 sequence: CASSLVGGDTDTQYF. The CDR3 region has the DNA TGTGCCAGCAGCTTAGTAGGCGGGGACACAGATACGCAGTATTTT. Using reference TRBV7-9 and TRBJ2-3 for the parts outside the CDR3, the full variable domain is DTGVSQNPRHKITKRGQNVTFRCDPISEHNRLYWYRQTLGQGPEFLTYFQNEAQLEKSRLLSDRFSAERPKGSFSTLEIQRTEQGDSAMYLCASSLVGGDTDTQYFGPGTRLTVL.

The gene calls are TRBV2 and TRBJ2-7; 8 bases line up with TRBD2. V was clipped by 6 bases and J by 2 bases; unmatched bases: 6. The CDR3 is 14 residues long. In germline, CDR1 is SNHLY, CDR2 FYNNEI. The CDR3 loop reads CASSGRVAPYEQYF. The CDR3 DNA sequence: TGTGCCAGCAGCGGGAGGGTAGCCCCCTACGAGCAGTACTTC.

The CDR3 nucleotides are TGTGCCAGCAGCTTAGATCGGGGTTTTGACACTGAAGCTTTCTTT. Amino acid sequence: CASSLDRGFDTEAFF. The chain recombines TRBV7-2 with TRBJ1-1; D uncertain. CDR1 SGHTA and CDR2 FQGNSA come from the germline V gene. This CDR3 comprises 15 residues. V was trimmed by 1 base and J by 3 bases, leaving 12 bases between them.

The gene calls are TRBV5-4 and TRBJ1-1, with D maybe TRBD1 (5 bases). V was cut by 0 bases and J by 6 bases, with 15 bases left in between. The CDR3 has 15 residues. The germline V gene encodes CDR1 SGHNT and CDR2 YYREEE (reference sequence). CDR3 protein: CASSLAQGGIAEAFF. The CDR3 DNA sequence: TGTGCCAGCAGCTTGGCCCAGGGAGGTATCGCTGAAGCTTTCTTT.

The chain joins TRBV12-5 to TRBJ2-1; D is ambiguous. This CDR3 region has 13 residues. Trimming removed 0 bases from V and 7 bases from J, with 7 bases in between. The germline V gene encodes CDR1 LGHNT and CDR2 FRNRAP. The CDR3 is CASGLVVQNEQFF. CDR3 nucleotide sequence: TGTGCTAGTGGTTTGGTAGTGCAGAATGAGCAGTTCTTC.

The rearrangement uses TRBV15 and TRBJ1-2; perhaps TRBD1 as D (6 bases). The CDR3 runs to 13 residues. Trimming stripped 5 bases from V and 2 bases from J, with 9 bases between. The germline V gene has CDR1 LNHNV and CDR2 YYDKDF (reference sequence). DNA for the CDR3: TGTGCCACCAGCGAAACAGGGAACTATGGCTACACCTTC. It specifies CATSETGNYGYTF.

The chain joins TRBV29-1 to TRBJ1-1; D is possibly TRBD1 (5 bases). This CDR3 comprises 11 residues. V was clipped by 6 bases and J by 5 bases, with 10 bases between them. The V gene's germline CDR1 is SQVTM and CDR2 ANQGSEA. Here the CDR3 reads CSVEGRTEAFF. CDR3 DNA sequence: TGCAGCGTGGAGGGGAGAACTGAAGCTTTCTTT.

The V call is TRBV6-5, the J call TRBJ1-2; 8 bases are shared with TRBD1. The CDR3 consists of 16 residues. Germline loops: CDR1 MNHEY, CDR2 SVGAGI. The J segment lost 8 bases and the V segment lost 2 bases, leaving 13 bases of the junction unmatched. CDR3 coding DNA: TGTGCCAGCAGTTACACCAACTTTGACAGGGGTTACGGCTACACCTTC. Protein product: CASSYTNFDRGYGYTF.

This chain links TRBV5-1 with TRBJ1-1; TRBD1 aligns across 7 bases. The junction had 9 bases not matched to a gene; V was cut back by 4 bases and J by 3 bases. This CDR3 region has 15 residues. Germline assignment: CDR1 SGHRS and CDR2 YFSETQ. The CDR3 DNA follows: TGCGCCAGCAGCCTGAAAGGGGGCCCGGACACTGAAGCTTTCTTT. This translates into CASSLKGGPDTEAFF.

The genes are TRBV29-1 and TRBJ1-1; TRBD1 is a possible D gene (6 bases). V gave up 4 bases and J gave up 5 bases, with 17 bases separating them. This CDR3 spans 14 amino acids. The germline gives CDR1 SQVTM, CDR2 ANQGSEA. The CDR3 DNA follows: TGCAGCGTTGGTCGGGACACTGGGATTACTGAAGCTTTCTTT. It translates to CSVGRDTGITEAFF. The complete variable domain, with remaining parts taken from reference TRBV29-1 and TRBJ1-1, reads SAVISQKPSRDICQRGTSLTIQCQVDSQVTMMFWYRQQPGQSLTLIATANQGSEATYESGFVIDKFPISRPNLTFSTLTVSNMSPEDSSIYLCSVGRDTGITEAFFGQGTRLTVV.

V usage is TRBV28 and J usage is TRBJ1-3; D is unclear. The CDR3 is 12 amino acids. V was shortened by 8 bases and J by 0 bases, with 5 bases between the two germline ends. Germline CDR1 reads MDHEN; CDR2 reads SYDVKM. In DNA form, the CDR3 reads TGTGCCAGCCGGAGCTCTGGAAACACCATATATTTT. It specifies CASRSSGNTIYF.

The chain uses TRBV29-1 and TRBJ2-7; TRBD1 is a possible D gene (6 bases). Between the trimmed V and J ends, which lost 4 bases and 4 bases, there was a span of 11 bases. This CDR3 is 12 amino acids long. Germline assignment: CDR1 SQVTM and CDR2 ANQGSEA. The DNA for the CDR3 is TGCAGCGTTGGTCACAGGGAATACGAGCAGTACTTC. Residues: CSVGHREYEQYF.

The rearrangement uses TRBV6-6 and TRBJ2-7; 8 bases map to TRBD2. The CDR3 consists of 14 residues. V lost 6 bases and J lost 3; bases outside the gene matches: 7. Germline-derived CDR1 and CDR2 are MNHNY and SVGAGI (reference sequence). The CDR3 region is CASSPPGLVYEQYF. CDR3 in DNA: TGTGCCAGCAGCCCTCCGGGACTAGTCTACGAGCAGTACTTC.

The chain couples TRBV27 to TRBJ2-7; D may be TRBD2 (6 bases). This CDR3 is 12 amino acids long. The V gene's germline CDR1 is MNHEY and CDR2 SMNVEV (reference sequence). The CDR3 spells CAVLGGPYEQYF. Written as DNA, the CDR3 is TGTGCTGTCCTCGGGGGACCCTACGAGCAGTACTTC.

The genes are TRBV5-1 and TRBJ1-1; D is uncertain. V was shortened by 2 bases and J by 2 bases, with 7 bases between the two germline ends. In germline, CDR1 is SGHRS, CDR2 YFSETQ. The CDR3 covers 13 residues. As DNA, the CDR3 is TGCGCCAGCAGCTTCTCGGGAAACACTGAAGCTTTCTTT. Protein product: CASSFSGNTEAFF.

The chain recombines TRBV6-6 with TRBJ1-3; a possible D gene is TRBD1 (6 bases). Trimming pared 6 bases from V and 0 bases from J, leaving 9 bases between. CDR1 is MNHNY and CDR2 is SVGAGI in the germline V gene (reference sequence). The CDR3 has 14 amino acids. CDR3 in amino acids: CASRRTVSGNTIYF. The CDR3 DNA is TGTGCCAGCAGAAGGACAGTCTCTGGAAACACCATATATTTT.

The chain is built from TRBV28 and TRBJ2-2; no clear D. The germline V and J ends were trimmed by 5 bases and 2 bases, with 15 bases remaining between them. From germline, CDR1 is MDHEN and CDR2 SYDVKM. The CDR3 spans 16 residues. The CDR3 reads CASSPRASLNTGELFF. In DNA form, the CDR3 reads TGTGCCAGCAGTCCCCGAGCGAGTTTAAACACCGGGGAGCTGTTTTTT. The variable domain in full, with the rest retrieved from reference TRBV28 and TRBJ2-2, is DVKVTQSSRYLVKRTGEKVFLECVQDMDHENMFWYRQDPGLGLRLIYFSYDVKMKEKGDIPEGYSVSREKKERFSLILESASTNQTSMYLCASSPRASLNTGELFFGEGSRLTVL.

The V and J genes are TRBV6-1 and TRBJ2-5; 12 nucleotides line up with TRBD2. Germline loops: CDR1 MNHNS, CDR2 SASEGT. The trim removed 1 base at V and 7 bases at J, leaving 7 bases unmatched. This CDR3 comprises 16 residues. CDR3 in DNA: TGTGCCAGCAGTGAAGGGGCTAGCGGGGGGGTCGGGACCCAGTACTTC. Translating it yields CASSEGASGGVGTQYF.

The J gene is TRBJ1-2, the V gene TRBV6-6; TRBD1 is a possible D gene (6 bases). Germline V gives CDR1 MNHNY, CDR2 SVGAGI (reference sequence). The V end was cut by 5 bases, the J end by 11 bases, with 18 bases between. This CDR3 has 13 residues. The CDR3 DNA reads as TGTGCCAGCAGTGCGTTGGTCTTAGGGGGATACACCTTC. It translates to CASSALVLGGYTF.

The J gene is TRBJ1-2, the V gene TRBV5-5; D uncertain. V shed 0 bases and J shed 10 bases, with 10 bases lying between them. This CDR3 comprises 12 residues. The germline CDR1 and CDR2 sequences are SGHKS and YYEKEE (reference sequence). The CDR3 DNA reads TGTGCCAGCAGCTTGGGGAATGGGCTCTACACCTTC. Its protein product is CASSLGNGLYTF.

The CDR3 DNA sequence: TGTGCCAGCAGCCCTTACAATGAGCAGTTCTTC. The encoded protein is CASSPYNEQFF. This chain connects TRBV7-2 to TRBJ2-1, with no clear D. V was clipped by 5 bases and J by 4 bases, with 3 bases between them. The CDR3 runs to 11 residues. Germline V lookup: CDR1 SGHTA, CDR2 FQGNSA.

The J gene is TRBJ1-3, the V gene TRBV5-1; TRBD1 matches 10 bases. Trimming removed 2 bases from V and 1 base from J; junction bases left unmatched: 9. The CDR3 has 18 amino acids. Germline CDR1 reads SGHRS; CDR2 reads YFSETQ. This CDR3 reads CASSFGTGDGLSGNTIYF. CDR3 nucleotide sequence: TGCGCCAGCAGCTTCGGGACAGGGGATGGACTATCTGGAAACACCATATATTTT.